This T cell receptor (beta chain) derives from a study of CD8 T cells in ankylosing spondylitis. Study-wide results and limits: In peripheral blood, disease-linked CD8+ clones occurred at relatively low frequencies. Some of the motif variants had earlier been found in reactive arthritis patients' fluid and blood. Clones tied to disease were said to be significantly enriched in matched ankylosing spondylitis synovial fluid. Ankylosing spondylitis blood seemed to carry a telltale TCR beta motif made of under 10 highly homologous variants.

A remark on this clonotype: Its antigen is undetermined.

Germline CDR1 MNHEY, CDR2 SVGAGI. Deletions cut 2 bases from V and 3 bases from J, with 6 bases between. This CDR3 region has 13 residues. By quantitative 5'-RACE with molecular barcodes, the TCR beta libraries were made. TCRdb fed the 5' RACE reads into MiXCR, producing one record per CDR3 protein. The top ten hold over 1% of the sample, which has hundreds of thousands of distinct CDR3 sequences, about 15% seen once. The V call is TRBV6-5, the J call TRBJ2-3; D call uncertain. The sample taken for sequencing was blood, either unsorted or a sorted T cell fraction (not recorded which). The TCR was taken from a male donor with ankylosing spondylitis. The DNA of the CDR3 is TGTGCCAGCAGTTACGACTGGACAGATACGCAGTATTTT. Translated, it gives CASSYDWTDTQYF.